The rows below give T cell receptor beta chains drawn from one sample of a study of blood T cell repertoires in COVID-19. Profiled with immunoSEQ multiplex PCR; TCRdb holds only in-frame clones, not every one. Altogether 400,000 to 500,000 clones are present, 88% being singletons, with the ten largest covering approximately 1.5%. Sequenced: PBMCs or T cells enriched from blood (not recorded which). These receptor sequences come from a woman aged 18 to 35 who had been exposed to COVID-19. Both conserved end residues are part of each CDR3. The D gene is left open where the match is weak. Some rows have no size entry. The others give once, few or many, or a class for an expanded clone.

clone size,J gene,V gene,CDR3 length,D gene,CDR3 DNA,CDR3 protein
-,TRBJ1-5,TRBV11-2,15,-,TGTGCCAGCAGCCAAGACAGGTATAGCAATCAGCCCCAGCATTTT,CASSQDRYSNQPQHF
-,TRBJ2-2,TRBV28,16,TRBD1,TGTGCCAGCAGCTATCAGGGGGCAATGAACACCGGGGAGCTGTTTTTT,CASSYQGAMNTGELFF
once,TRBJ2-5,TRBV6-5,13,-,TGTGCAGGCACTAGCTCTTCGGTGGAGACCCAGTACTTC,CAGTSSSVETQYF
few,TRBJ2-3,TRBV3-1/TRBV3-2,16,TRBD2,TGTGCCAGCAGCCAAGATCGCGGGAGACAAACTGATACGCAGTATTTT,CASSQDRGRQTDTQYF
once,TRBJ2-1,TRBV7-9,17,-,TGTGCCAGCAGCCCCCGTAGCTCGGGCGGGGCCGGCAATGAGCAGTTCTTC,CASSPRSSGGAGNEQFF
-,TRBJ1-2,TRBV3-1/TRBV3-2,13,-,TGTGCCAGCAGCCAAGAGCGGGTACGGGGCTACACCTTC,CASSQERVRGYTF
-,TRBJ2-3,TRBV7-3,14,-,TGTGCCAGCAGCTTTAGCGGTATCACAGATACGCAGTATTTT,CASSFSGITDTQYF
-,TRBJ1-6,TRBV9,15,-,TGTGCCAGCAGCGTAGCAGGGTCGTTTAATTCACCCCTCCACTTT,CASSVAGSFNSPLHF
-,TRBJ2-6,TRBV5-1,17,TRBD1,TGCGCCAGCAGCTTCGGGACAGGGGTGGCAGGGGCCAACGTCCTGACTTTC,CASSFGTGVAGANVLTF
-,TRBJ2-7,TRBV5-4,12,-,TGTGCCAGCAGCTTGACGGGCTACGAGCAGTACTTC,CASSLTGYEQYF
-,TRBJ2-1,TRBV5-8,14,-,TGTGCCAGCAGCTTGTGGGCAGGGGACAATGAGCAGTTCTTC,CASSLWAGDNEQFF
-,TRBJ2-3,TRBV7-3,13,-,TGTGCCAGCAGCTCACAAGACCTAGGCGGGCAGTATTTT,CASSSQDLGGQYF
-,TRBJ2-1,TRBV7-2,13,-,TGTGCCAGCAGCTCCCTCTCAATACAGATGGCGTTCTTC,CASSSLSIQMAFF
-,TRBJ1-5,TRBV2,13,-,TGTGCCAGCAGCATGGGACACCGACAGCCCCAGCATTTT,CASSMGHRQPQHF
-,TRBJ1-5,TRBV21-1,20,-,TGTGCCAGCAGCAAACTGTCGGGAAGGGACAGGGAAGATAGCAATCAGCCCCAGCATTTT,CASSKLSGRDREDSNQPQHF
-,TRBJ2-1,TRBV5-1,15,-,TGCGCCAGCAGCACAACCGGGGGCTCCTACAATGAGCAGTTCTTC,CASSTTGGSYNEQFF
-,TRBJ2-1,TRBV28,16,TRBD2,TGTGCCAGCAGTTCGTCTAGCGGGAGCTCCTACAATGAGCAGTTCTTC,CASSSSSGSSYNEQFF
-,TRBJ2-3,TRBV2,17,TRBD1,TGTGCCAGCAGCCAAAGGGGACAGGGGACACGCACAGATACGCAGTATTTT,CASSQRGQGTRTDTQYF
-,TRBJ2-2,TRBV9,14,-,TGTGCCAGCAGCGTAGTCGGGGGCACCGGGGAGCTGTTTTTT,CASSVVGGTGELFF
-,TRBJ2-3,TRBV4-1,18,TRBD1,TGCGCCAGCGGCGCTTTTTATTCCGGGACAGGGCCCACAGATACGCAGTATTTT,CASGAFYSGTGPTDTQYF
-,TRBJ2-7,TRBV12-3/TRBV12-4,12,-,TGTGCCAGCAGTGTTAACAGGGACGAGCAGTACTTC,CASSVNRDEQYF
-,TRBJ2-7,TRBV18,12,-,TGTGCCAGCTCCAAGGACAGCTACGAGCAGTACTTC,CASSKDSYEQYF
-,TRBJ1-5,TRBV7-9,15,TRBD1,TGTGCCAGCAGCCCGACAGGGACCAGCAATCAGCCCCAGCATTTT,CASSPTGTSNQPQHF
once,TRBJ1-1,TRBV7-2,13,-,TGTGCCAGCAGCTTCGTGCAGGGGTCTGAAGCTTTCTTT,CASSFVQGSEAFF
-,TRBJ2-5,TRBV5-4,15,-,TGTGCCAGCAGCTTTGAGCAGGACTTCCGGGAGACCCAGTACTTC,CASSFEQDFRETQYF
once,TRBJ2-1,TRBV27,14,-,TGTGCCAGCAGTCGGTGGGGCTCCGGCAATGAGCAGTTCTTC,CASSRWGSGNEQFF
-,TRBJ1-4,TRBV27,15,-,TGTGCCAGCAGTTGGTCAGGGACTTTAAATGAAAAACTGTTTTTT,CASSWSGTLNEKLFF
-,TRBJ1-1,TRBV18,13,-,TGTGCCAGCTCACCACCTATGAACACTGAAGCTTTCTTT,CASSPPMNTEAFF
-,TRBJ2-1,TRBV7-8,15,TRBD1,TGTGCCAGCAGCTTAGAAAACAGGGGGCTGGGTGAGCAGTTCTTC,CASSLENRGLGEQFF
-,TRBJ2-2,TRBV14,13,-,TGTGCCAGCAGCCAACAGGGTCCCGGGGAGCTGTTTTTT,CASSQQGPGELFF
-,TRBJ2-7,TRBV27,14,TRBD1,TGTGCCAGCAGGGAGACAGGGAGTGGCTACGAGCAGTACTTC,CASRETGSGYEQYF
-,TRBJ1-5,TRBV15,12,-,TGTGCCACCAGCCCTTTTAATCAGCCCCAGCATTTT,CATSPFNQPQHF